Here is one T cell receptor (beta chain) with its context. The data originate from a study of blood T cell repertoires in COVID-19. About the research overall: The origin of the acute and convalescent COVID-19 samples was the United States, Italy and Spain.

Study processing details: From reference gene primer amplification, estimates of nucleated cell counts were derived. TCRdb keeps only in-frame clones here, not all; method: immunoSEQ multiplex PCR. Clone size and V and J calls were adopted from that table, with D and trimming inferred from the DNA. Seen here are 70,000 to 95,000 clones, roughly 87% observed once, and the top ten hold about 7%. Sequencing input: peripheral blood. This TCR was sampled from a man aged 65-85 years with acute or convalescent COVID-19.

CDR3 sequence reads: CASSQVRAWTSGTGELFF. The CDR3 nucleotides read TGTGCCAGCAGCCAAGTCAGGGCCTGGACTAGCGGGACCGGGGAGCTGTTTTTT. The V gene is TRBV3-1 (or the pseudogene TRBV3-2), the J gene TRBJ2-2; 11 bases are shared with TRBD2. This CDR3 region has 18 residues. The V gene's germline CDR1 is LGHDT and CDR2 YNNKEL (reference sequence). Losses at the gene ends were 1 base for V and 5 bases for J; bases not matched to a gene: 9.